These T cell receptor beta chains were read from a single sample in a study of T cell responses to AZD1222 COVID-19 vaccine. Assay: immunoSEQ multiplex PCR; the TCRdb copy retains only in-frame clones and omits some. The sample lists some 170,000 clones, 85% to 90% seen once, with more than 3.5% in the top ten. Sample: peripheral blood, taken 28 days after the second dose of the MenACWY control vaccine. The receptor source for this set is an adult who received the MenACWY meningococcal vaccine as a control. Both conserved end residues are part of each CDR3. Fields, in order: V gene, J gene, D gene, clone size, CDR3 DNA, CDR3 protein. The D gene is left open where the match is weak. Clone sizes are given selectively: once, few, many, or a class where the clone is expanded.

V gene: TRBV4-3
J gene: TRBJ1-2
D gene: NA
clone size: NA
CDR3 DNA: TGCGCCAGCAGCCAAGGTCCCCAGGGAGTCTATGGCTACACCTTC
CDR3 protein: CASSQGPQGVYGYTF

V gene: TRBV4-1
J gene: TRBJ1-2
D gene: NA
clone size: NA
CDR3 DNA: TGCGCCAGCAGCCAACCAACTACAGGATTTAGCTATGGCTACACCTTC
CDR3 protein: CASSQPTTGFSYGYTF

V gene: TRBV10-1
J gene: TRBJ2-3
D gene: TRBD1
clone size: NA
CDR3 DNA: TGCGCCAGCAGTGAACAGGGGGGAGTCACAGATACGCAGTATTTT
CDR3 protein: CASSEQGGVTDTQYF

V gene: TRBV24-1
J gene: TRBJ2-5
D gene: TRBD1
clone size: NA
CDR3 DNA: TGTGCCACCAGTGAGGACAGGGATGGCCAAGAGACCCAGTACTTC
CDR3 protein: CATSEDRDGQETQYF

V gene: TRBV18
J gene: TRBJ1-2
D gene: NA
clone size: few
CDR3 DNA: TGTGCCAGCTCACCGGAAGCTTCCAACTATGGCTACACCTTC
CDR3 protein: CASSPEASNYGYTF

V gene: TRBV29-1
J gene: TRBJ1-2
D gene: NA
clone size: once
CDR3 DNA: TGCAGCGTTTCGCTCGATGGCTACACCTTC
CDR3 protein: CSVSLDGYTF

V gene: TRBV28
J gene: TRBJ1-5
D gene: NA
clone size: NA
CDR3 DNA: TGTGCCAGCAGTTTAGGTAATCAGCCCCAGCATTTT
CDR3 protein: CASSLGNQPQHF

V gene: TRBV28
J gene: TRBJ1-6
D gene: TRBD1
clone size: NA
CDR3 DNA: TGTGCCAGCAGTTTTTGGGGGACAGGGTCTAATTCACCCCTCCACTTT
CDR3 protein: CASSFWGTGSNSPLHF

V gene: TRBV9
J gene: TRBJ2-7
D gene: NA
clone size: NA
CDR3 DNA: TGTGCCAGCAGCTCCTCGGTGGGAACCCCGGTCTACGAGCAGTACTTC
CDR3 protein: CASSSSVGTPVYEQYF

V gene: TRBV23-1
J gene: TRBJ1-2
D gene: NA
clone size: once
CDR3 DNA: TGCGCCAGCAGTCAATCAGGTCACTATGGCTACACCTTC
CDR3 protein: CASSQSGHYGYTF

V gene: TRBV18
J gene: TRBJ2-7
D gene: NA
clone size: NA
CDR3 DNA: TGTGCCAGCTCACCAGGAGGAGCTAGAACCTACGAGCAGTACTTC
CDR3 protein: CASSPGGARTYEQYF

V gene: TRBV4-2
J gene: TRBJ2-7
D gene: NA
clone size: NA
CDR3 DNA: TGTGCCAGCTCCCCCGGCCAGGGCTCCTACGAGCAGTACTTC
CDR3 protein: CASSPGQGSYEQYF

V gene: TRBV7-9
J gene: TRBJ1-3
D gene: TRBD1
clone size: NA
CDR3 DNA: TGTGCCAGCAGGCTCCCGGGACAGGGGGACTCTGGAAACACCATATATTTT
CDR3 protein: CASRLPGQGDSGNTIYF

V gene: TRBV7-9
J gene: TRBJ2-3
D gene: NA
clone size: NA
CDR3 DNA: TGTGCCAGCCGTACAGCCTCCACAGATACGCAGTATTTT
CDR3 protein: CASRTASTDTQYF

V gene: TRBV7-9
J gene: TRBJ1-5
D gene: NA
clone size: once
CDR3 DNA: TGTGCCAGCAGCCAAAGGGACGTTCAGCCCCAGCATTTT
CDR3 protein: CASSQRDVQPQHF

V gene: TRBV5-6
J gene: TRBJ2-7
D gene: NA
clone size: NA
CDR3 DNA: TGTGCCAGCAGCTTGGATGCAGAGCAGTACTTC
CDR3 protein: CASSLDAEQYF

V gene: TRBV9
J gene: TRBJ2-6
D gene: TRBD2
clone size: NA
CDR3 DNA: TGTGCCAGCAGCGGGCTCCTAGCGGGGAACTCTGGGGCCAACGTCCTGACTTTC
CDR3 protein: CASSGLLAGNSGANVLTF

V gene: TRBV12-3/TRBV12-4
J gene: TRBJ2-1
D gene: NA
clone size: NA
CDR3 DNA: TGTGCCAGCAGTTTCGGTTACAATGAGCAGTTCTTC
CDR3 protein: CASSFGYNEQFF

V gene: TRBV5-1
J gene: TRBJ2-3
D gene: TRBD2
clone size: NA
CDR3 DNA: TGCGCCACCCGGACTAGCGGAACTAGCACAGATACGCAGTATTTT
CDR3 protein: CATRTSGTSTDTQYF

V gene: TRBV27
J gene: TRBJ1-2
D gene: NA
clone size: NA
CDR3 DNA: TGTGCCAGCAGTTTACGGGCAGGGAGAGGCTACACCTTC
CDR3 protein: CASSLRAGRGYTF

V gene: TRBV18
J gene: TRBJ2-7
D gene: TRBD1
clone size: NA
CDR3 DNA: TGTGCCAGCTCACCATTCAAGACAGGGGTCTACGAGCAGTACTTC
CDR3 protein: CASSPFKTGVYEQYF

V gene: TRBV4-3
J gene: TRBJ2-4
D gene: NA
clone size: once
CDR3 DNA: TGCGCCAGCAGCCAAGATCTTCGGACTACGGTAAACATTCAGTACTTC
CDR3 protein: CASSQDLRTTVNIQYF

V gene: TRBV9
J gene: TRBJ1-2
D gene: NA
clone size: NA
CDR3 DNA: TGTGCCAGCAGCGCCCGATACGGGACTTTCTATGGCTACACCTTC
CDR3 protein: CASSARYGTFYGYTF

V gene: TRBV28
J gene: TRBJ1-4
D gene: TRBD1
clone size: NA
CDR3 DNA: TGTGCCAGCAGTCCTCGGACAGGCGGTAATGAAAAACTGTTTTTT
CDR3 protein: CASSPRTGGNEKLFF

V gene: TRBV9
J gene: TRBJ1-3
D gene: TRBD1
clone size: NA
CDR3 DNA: TGTGCCAGCAGCGCAAGACAGGGTAACGGAAACACCATATATTTT
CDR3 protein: CASSARQGNGNTIYF

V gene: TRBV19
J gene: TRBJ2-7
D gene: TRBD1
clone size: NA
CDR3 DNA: TGTGCCAGTAAGATGACAGGGTCCTACGAGCAGTACTTC
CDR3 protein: CASKMTGSYEQYF

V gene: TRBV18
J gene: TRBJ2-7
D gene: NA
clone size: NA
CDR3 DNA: TGTGCCAGCTCACCCCCTCTCGCCGAGCAGTACTTC
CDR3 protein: CASSPPLAEQYF

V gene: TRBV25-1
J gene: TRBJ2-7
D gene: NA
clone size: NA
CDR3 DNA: TGTGCCAGCAGTGATCCAGGACACGGACCCCCCTACGAGCAGTACTTC
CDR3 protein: CASSDPGHGPPYEQYF

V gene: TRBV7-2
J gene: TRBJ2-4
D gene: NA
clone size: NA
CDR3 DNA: TGTGCCAGCAGCTTAGGCCGGGGGCTAGCCAAAAACATTCAGTACTTC
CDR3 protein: CASSLGRGLAKNIQYF

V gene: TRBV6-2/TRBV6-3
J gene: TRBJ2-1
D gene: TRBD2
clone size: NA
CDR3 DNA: TGTGCCAGCAGCACCCTAGCGGGAGGGTCCAATGAGCAGTTCTTC
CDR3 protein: CASSTLAGGSNEQFF

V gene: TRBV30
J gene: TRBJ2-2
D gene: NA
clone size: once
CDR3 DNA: TGTGCCTGGAGTGTCGGGTACACCGGGGAGCTGTTTTTT
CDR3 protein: CAWSVGYTGELFF

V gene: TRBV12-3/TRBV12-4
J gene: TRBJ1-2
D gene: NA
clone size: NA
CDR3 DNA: TGTGCCAGCAGTTTTCGGGCAGGGAATGGCTACACCTTC
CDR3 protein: CASSFRAGNGYTF

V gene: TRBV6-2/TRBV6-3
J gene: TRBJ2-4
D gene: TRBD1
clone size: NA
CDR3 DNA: TGTGCCAGCAGTGCACCGGGACAGCCTTTCATTCAGTACTTC
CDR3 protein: CASSAPGQPFIQYF

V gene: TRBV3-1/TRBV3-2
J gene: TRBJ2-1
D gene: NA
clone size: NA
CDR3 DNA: TGTGCCAGCAGCCAAGACCCGGCAAGCAATGAGCAGTTCTTC
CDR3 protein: CASSQDPASNEQFF

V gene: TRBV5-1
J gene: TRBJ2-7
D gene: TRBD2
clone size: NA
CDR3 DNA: TGCGCCAGCAGCTTGGGGAGCGGGAGGAGGTCCTACGAGCAGTACTTC
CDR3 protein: CASSLGSGRRSYEQYF

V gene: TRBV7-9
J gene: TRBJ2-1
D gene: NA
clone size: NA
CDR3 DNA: TGTGCCAGCAGCTTAGCAGGCGGAGCTTTCTACAATGAGCAGTTCTTC
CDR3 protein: CASSLAGGAFYNEQFF

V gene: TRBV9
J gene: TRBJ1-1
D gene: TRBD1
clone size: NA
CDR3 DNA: TGTGCCAGCAGCGCTGGACAGGGCTACACTGAAGCTTTCTTT
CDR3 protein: CASSAGQGYTEAFF

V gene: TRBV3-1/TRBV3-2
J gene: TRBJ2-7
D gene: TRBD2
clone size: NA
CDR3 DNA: TGTGCCAGCAGCCAGGCCCCGGGGGGGACCTACGAGCAGTACTTC
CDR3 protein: CASSQAPGGTYEQYF

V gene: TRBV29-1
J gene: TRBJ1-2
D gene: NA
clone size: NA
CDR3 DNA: TGCAGCGTTGAAGAGGCTTGGGGGGGTGGTTTGTCCTATGGCTACACCTTC
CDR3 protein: CSVEEAWGGGLSYGYTF

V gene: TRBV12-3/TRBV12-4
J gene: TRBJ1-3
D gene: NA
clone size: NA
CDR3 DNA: TGTGCCAGCACTCTGGGCTACACCATATATTTT
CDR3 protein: CASTLGYTIYF

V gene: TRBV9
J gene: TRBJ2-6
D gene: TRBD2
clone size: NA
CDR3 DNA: TGTGCCAGCAGCTTAATTGGGCGGGGGTCTGGGGCCAACGTCCTGACTTTC
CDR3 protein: CASSLIGRGSGANVLTF

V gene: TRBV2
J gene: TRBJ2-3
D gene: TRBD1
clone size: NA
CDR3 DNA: TGTGCCAGCAGACTCTCACTGACAGGGGGCACAGATACGCAGTATTTT
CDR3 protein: CASRLSLTGGTDTQYF

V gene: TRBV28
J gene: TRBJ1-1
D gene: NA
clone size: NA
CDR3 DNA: TGTGCCAGCAGCATACCCGGGGTTGAAGCTTTCTTT
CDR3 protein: CASSIPGVEAFF

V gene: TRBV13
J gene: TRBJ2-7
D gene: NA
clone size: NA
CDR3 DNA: TGTGCCAGCAGCCTAGTAGGGGACACCTACGAGCAGTACTTC
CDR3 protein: CASSLVGDTYEQYF

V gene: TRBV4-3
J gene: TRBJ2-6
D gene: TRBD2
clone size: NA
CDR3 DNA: TGCGCCAGCAGCCCCACAAGGGGAGGGCCTATTGGGGCCAACGTCCTGACTTTC
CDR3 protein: CASSPTRGGPIGANVLTF

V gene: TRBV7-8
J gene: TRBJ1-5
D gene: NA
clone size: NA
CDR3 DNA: TGTGCCAGCAGCGAACGTCAGGGGAATCAGCCCCAGCATTTT
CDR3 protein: CASSERQGNQPQHF

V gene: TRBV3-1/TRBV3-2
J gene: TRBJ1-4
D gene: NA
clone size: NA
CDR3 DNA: TGTGCCAGCAGCCAAGAGATAGTGTTTTTT
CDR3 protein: CASSQEIVFF

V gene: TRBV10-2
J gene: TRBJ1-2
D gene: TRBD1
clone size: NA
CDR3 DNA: TGCGCCAGCAGGACAGGGTCAAGCTTGGATTCCTGCTTC
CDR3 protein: CASRTGSSLDSCF

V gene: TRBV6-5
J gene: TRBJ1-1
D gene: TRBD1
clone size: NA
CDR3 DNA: TGTGCCAGCAGTACGTCAACAGGGGGGGACACTGAAGCTTTCTTT
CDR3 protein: CASSTSTGGDTEAFF

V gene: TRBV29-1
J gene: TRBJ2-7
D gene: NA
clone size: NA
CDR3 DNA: TGCAGCGCACTAGGCACCTACGAGCAGTACTTC
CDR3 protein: CSALGTYEQYF

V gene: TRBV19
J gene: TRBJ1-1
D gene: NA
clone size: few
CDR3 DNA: TGTGCCAGTAGTACCTGGGGCGGTGGCATGAACACTGAAGCTTTCTTT
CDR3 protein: CASSTWGGGMNTEAFF

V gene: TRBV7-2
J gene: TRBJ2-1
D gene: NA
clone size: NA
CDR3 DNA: TGTGCCAGCAGCACTCGACCAGAACGCAATGAGCAGTTCTTC
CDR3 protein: CASSTRPERNEQFF

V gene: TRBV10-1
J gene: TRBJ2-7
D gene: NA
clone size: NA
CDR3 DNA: TGCGCCAGCAGTGAGTCAACGGGGGCCGACGAGCAGTACTTC
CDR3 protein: CASSESTGADEQYF

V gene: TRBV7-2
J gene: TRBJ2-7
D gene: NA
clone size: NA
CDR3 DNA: TGTGCCAGCAGCTTGGCAGGGGAGGCCTACGAGCAGTACTTC
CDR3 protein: CASSLAGEAYEQYF

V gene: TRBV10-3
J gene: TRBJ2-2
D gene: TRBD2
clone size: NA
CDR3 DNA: TGTGCCATCAGTGGTCTAGCGGACGGGACCGGGGAGCTGTTTTTT
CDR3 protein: CAISGLADGTGELFF

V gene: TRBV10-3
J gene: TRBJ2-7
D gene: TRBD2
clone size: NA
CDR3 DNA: TGTGCCATCAGTTCGCTAGCGGGAGGGCCGGGAGAGCAGTACTTC
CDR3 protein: CAISSLAGGPGEQYF

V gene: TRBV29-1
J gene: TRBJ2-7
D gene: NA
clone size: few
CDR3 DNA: TGCAGCGTTGAGGTGGGCTACGAGCAGTACTTC
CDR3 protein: CSVEVGYEQYF